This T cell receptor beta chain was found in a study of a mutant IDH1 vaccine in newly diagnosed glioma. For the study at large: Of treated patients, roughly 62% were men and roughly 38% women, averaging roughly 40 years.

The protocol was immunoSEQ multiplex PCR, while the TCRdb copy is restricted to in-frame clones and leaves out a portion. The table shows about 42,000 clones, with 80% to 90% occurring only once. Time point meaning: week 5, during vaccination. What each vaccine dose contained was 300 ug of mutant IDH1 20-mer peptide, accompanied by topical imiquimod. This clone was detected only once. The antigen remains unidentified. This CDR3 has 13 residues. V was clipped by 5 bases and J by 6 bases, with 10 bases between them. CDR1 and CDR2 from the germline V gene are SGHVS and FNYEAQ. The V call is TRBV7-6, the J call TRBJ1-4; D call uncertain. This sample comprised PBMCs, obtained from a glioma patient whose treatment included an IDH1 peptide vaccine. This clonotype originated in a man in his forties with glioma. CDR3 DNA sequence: TGTGCCAGCAGCCTATTTGGGTATGAAAAACTGTTTTTT. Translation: CASSLFGYEKLFF.